This T cell receptor (beta chain) was found in a study of shared clonotypes between healthy human individuals. V was trimmed by 3 bases and J by 2 bases, leaving 7 bases between them. This CDR3 has 13 amino acids. Germline CDR1 is SQVTM and CDR2 is ANQGSEA. Repertoires were generated with immunoSEQ multiplex PCR, while TCRdb's copy carries only in-frame clones and drops some. The table shows millions of clones, with 85% to 95% occurring only once. With respect to this clone: The same CDR3 can be traced to other DNA sequences in this sample.

The sample comprised naive CD4+ T cells sorted from blood. The subset is: CD45RA+ positively selected. The rearrangement links TRBV29-1 to TRBJ2-2; no clear D. The receptor comes from a man aged 18 to 29 in good health. CDR3 sequence: CSVDRTNTGELFF. The CDR3 nucleotides read TGCAGCGTTGACAGGACCAACACCGGGGAGCTGTTTTTT.